This TCR beta chain was profiled in a study of T cell changes during pregnancy in multiple sclerosis. Clones were sequenced by immunoSEQ multiplex PCR, and TCRdb holds only the in-frame ones, with some missing. This sample has approximately 85,000 clones, with about nine tenths found just once. Losses at the gene ends were 0 bases for V and 3 bases for J; bases not matched to a gene: 3. The CDR3 extends over 15 amino acids. Germline values: CDR1 LGHNA, CDR2 YSLEER. Sequencing was performed on peripheral blood, taken in the first trimester of pregnancy. This TCR was recovered from a female donor with multiple sclerosis, enrolled in a pregnancy study. This rearrangement joins TRBV4-3 to TRBJ2-3; 7 positions match TRBD1. The chain's CDR3 is CASSQEDRATDTQYF. The CDR3 bases are TGCGCCAGCAGCCAAGAAGACAGGGCTACAGATACGCAGTATTTT.